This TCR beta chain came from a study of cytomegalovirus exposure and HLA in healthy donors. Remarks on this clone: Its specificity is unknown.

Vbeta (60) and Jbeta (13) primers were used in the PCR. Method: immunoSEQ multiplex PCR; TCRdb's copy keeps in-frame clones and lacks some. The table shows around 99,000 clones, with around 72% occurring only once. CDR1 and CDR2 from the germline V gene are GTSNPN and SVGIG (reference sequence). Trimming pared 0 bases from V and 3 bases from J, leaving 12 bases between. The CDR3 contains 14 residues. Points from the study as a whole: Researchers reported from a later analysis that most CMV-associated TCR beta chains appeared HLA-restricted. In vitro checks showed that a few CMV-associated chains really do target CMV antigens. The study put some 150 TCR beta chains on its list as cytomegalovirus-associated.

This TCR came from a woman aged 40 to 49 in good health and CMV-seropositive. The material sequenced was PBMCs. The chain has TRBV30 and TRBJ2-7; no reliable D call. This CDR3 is CAWSVRSRRYEQYF. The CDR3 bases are TGTGCCTGGAGTGTACGGAGCCGCCGCTACGAGCAGTACTTC.